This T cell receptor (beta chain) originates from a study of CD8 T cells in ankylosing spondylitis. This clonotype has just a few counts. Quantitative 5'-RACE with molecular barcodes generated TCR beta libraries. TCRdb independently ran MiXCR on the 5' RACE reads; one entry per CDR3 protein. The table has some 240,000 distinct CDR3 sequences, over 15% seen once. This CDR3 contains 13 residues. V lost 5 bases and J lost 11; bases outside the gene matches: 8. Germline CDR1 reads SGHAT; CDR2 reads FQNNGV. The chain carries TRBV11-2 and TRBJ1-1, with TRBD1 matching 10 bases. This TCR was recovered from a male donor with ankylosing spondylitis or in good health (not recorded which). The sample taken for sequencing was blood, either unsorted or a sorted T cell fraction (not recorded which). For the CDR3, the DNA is TGTGCCAGCAGCATCGGACAGGGGGTTGGGGCTTTCTTT. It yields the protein CASSIGQGVGAFF.